Listed below are T cell receptor beta chains from one sample, sequenced in a study of PD-1 blockade in classical Hodgkin lymphoma. Generated by immunoSEQ multiplex PCR, the TCRdb table keeps only in-frame clones and is missing some. The profile covers approximately 100,000 clones, with 92% appearing a single time and less than 3.5% taken by the ten largest. The input for sequencing was peripheral blood mononuclear cells (PBMCs), taken at baseline. The receptors originated from a human donor with classical Hodgkin lymphoma. The CDR3 runs from the conserved cysteine through the conserved F or W. The D gene is left open where the match is weak. Clone size is shown for a subset of rows, as once, few, many or a class of expanded clone.

D gene	V gene	J gene	clone size	CDR3 protein	CDR3 DNA
NA	TRBV18	TRBJ1-1	NA	CASSPPGFYTEAFF	TGTGCCAGCTCACCACCGGGGTTTTACACTGAAGCTTTCTTT
TRBD2	TRBV9	TRBJ2-1	NA	CAGSVRVAGGTEQFF	TGTGCCGGCAGCGTAAGGGTAGCGGGAGGCACTGAGCAGTTCTTC
NA	TRBV12-5	TRBJ1-1	NA	CASGLVALRQFNTEAFF	TGTGCTAGTGGTTTGGTGGCTTTGAGACAATTTAACACTGAAGCTTTCTTT
TRBD2	TRBV10-2	TRBJ2-7	NA	CATELAGGYEQYF	TGCGCCACCGAGTTAGCGGGAGGCTACGAGCAGTACTTC
NA	TRBV30	TRBJ1-3	few	CAWSSGVMSGNTIYF	TGTGCCTGGAGCTCAGGGGTGATGAGCGGAAACACCATATATTTT
NA	TRBV6-1	TRBJ2-3	NA	CASSRDTATDTQYF	TGTGCCAGCAGCCGGGACACCGCGACAGATACGCAGTATTTT
TRBD2	TRBV7-9	TRBJ2-2	NA	CASSFPAGVYTGELFF	TGTGCCAGCAGCTTTCCGGCGGGAGTATATACCGGGGAGCTGTTTTTT
NA	TRBV5-1	TRBJ2-7	once	CASSRGTESYEQYF	TGCGCCAGCAGCCGGGGGACAGAAAGCTACGAGCAGTACTTC
NA	TRBV10-3	TRBJ2-5	NA	CAISDQDSQETQYF	TGTGCCATCAGTGATCAGGACAGCCAAGAGACCCAGTACTTC
TRBD2	TRBV4-1	TRBJ2-7	NA	CASSQPAGTSPYEQYF	TGCGCCAGCAGCCAACCAGCGGGAACCTCTCCCTACGAGCAGTACTTC
NA	TRBV7-9	TRBJ2-3	NA	CASRSRGNPTTDTQYF	TGTGCCAGCAGATCGAGGGGGAACCCAACCACAGATACGCAGTATTTT
NA	TRBV5-1	TRBJ2-2	NA	CASSLAILQTTGELFF	TGCGCCAGCAGCTTGGCCATTTTACAGACCACCGGGGAGCTGTTTTTT
TRBD1	TRBV9	TRBJ2-7	NA	CASSVGPSTGREQYF	TGTGCCAGCAGCGTAGGGCCTTCGACAGGGCGGGAGCAGTACTTC
NA	TRBV2	TRBJ2-7	once	CASRGRNYEQYF	TGTGCCAGCAGGGGCAGAAACTACGAGCAGTACTTC
TRBD2	TRBV28	TRBJ2-7	NA	CASTFSGSEQYF	TGTGCCAGCACTTTTAGCGGGAGCGAGCAGTACTTC
TRBD1	TRBV10-2	TRBJ1-1	few	CASRKGQGPMNTEAFF	TGCGCCAGCAGAAAGGGACAGGGGCCAATGAACACTGAAGCTTTCTTT
TRBD2	TRBV7-9	TRBJ2-3	NA	CASSLPGLAGAMADTQYF	TGTGCCAGCAGCTTACCCGGACTAGCGGGAGCGATGGCAGATACGCAGTATTTT
NA	TRBV4-1	TRBJ2-2	NA	CASSPLGPLTGELFF	TGCGCCAGCAGCCCCTTGGGACCGCTCACCGGGGAGCTGTTTTTT
NA	TRBV25-1	TRBJ2-1	once	CASSRQVYNEQFF	TGTGCCAGCAGTCGGCAGGTCTACAATGAGCAGTTCTTC
TRBD1	TRBV30	TRBJ1-2	NA	CAWNQGVDGYTF	TGTGCCTGGAATCAGGGGGTAGATGGCTACACCTTC
TRBD2	TRBV30	TRBJ2-5	NA	CAWSGSGRSLGETQYF	TGTGCCTGGAGTGGTAGCGGGAGGTCTCTAGGAGAGACCCAGTACTTC
NA	TRBV28	TRBJ2-7	NA	CASWGWQGRGEQYF	TGTGCCAGCTGGGGATGGCAGGGAAGAGGCGAGCAGTACTTC
NA	TRBV6-5	TRBJ1-1	NA	CASRLVVAREAFF	TGTGCCAGCAGGCTCGTAGTCGCAAGGGAAGCTTTCTTT
TRBD2	TRBV4-1	TRBJ2-1	NA	CASSQRTSGRGDEQFF	TGCGCCAGCAGCCAACGGACTAGCGGGAGAGGAGATGAGCAGTTCTTC
NA	TRBV27	TRBJ1-1	NA	CASSTGFTEAFF	TGTGCCAGCAGTACAGGGTTCACTGAAGCTTTCTTT
TRBD2	TRBV5-6	TRBJ2-1	NA	CASSLAGRASYNEQFF	TGTGCCAGCAGCTTGGCCGGGAGGGCCTCCTACAATGAGCAGTTCTTC
TRBD1	TRBV14	TRBJ1-2	NA	CASSTRDSLYGYTF	TGTGCCAGCAGCACCCGGGACAGCCTCTATGGCTACACCTTC
NA	TRBV2	TRBJ2-3	NA	CASSLDGSKGVTQYF	TGTGCCAGCAGTCTTGACGGGAGTAAGGGGGTTACGCAGTATTTT
NA	TRBV18	TRBJ2-7	NA	CASSGVSYEQYF	TGTGCCAGCTCAGGGGTTTCCTACGAGCAGTACTTC
TRBD1	TRBV28	TRBJ2-1	once	CASRTGRIDEQFF	TGTGCCAGCAGGACAGGGCGGATCGATGAGCAGTTCTTC
TRBD2	TRBV9	TRBJ2-2	NA	CASSVDISGRAGRTGELFF	TGTGCCAGCAGCGTAGATATTAGCGGGAGGGCCGGGAGGACCGGGGAGCTGTTTTTT
TRBD1	TRBV29-1	TRBJ1-1	NA	CSVVLRQGATEAFF	TGCAGCGTTGTGCTCCGACAGGGGGCAACTGAAGCTTTCTTT
NA	TRBV2	TRBJ2-1	NA	CASRTGTPNEQFF	TGTGCCAGCAGAACCGGGACCCCCAATGAGCAGTTCTTC
NA	TRBV7-6	TRBJ2-5	NA	CASSSGRGAGMVQETQYF	TGTGCCAGCAGCTCCGGTCGGGGGGCAGGGATGGTCCAAGAGACCCAGTACTTC
NA	TRBV5-1	TRBJ1-1	NA	CASSLDEGNPEAFF	TGCGCCAGCAGCTTGGATGAGGGTAACCCTGAAGCTTTCTTT
NA	TRBV27	TRBJ2-5	NA	CASSLYQKETQYF	TGTGCCAGCAGTTTATACCAGAAAGAGACCCAGTACTTC
NA	TRBV6-1	TRBJ1-5	NA	CASSEALMVNQPQHF	TGTGCCAGCAGTGAAGCTTTAATGGTCAATCAGCCCCAGCATTTT
NA	TRBV4-2	TRBJ2-7	NA	CASSQVRDGLYEQYF	TGTGCCAGCAGCCAAGTTCGGGACGGCCTCTACGAGCAGTACTTC
NA	TRBV6-5	TRBJ2-3	NA	CASSYIEGDTDTQYF	TGTGCCAGCAGTTACATTGAGGGGGACACAGATACGCAGTATTTT
TRBD2	TRBV5-4	TRBJ2-5	NA	CASSFTSGRTETQYF	TGTGCCAGCAGCTTCACCTCCGGGAGGACAGAGACCCAGTACTTC
TRBD1	TRBV19	TRBJ1-1	NA	CASSSDRANTEAFF	TGTGCCAGTAGTTCGGACAGGGCGAACACTGAAGCTTTCTTT
NA	TRBV27	TRBJ1-1	NA	CASSISPGTNTEAFF	TGTGCCAGCAGTATCAGCCCTGGGACAAACACTGAAGCTTTCTTT
NA	TRBV9	TRBJ2-7	few	CASSVGHPQSYEQYF	TGTGCCAGCAGCGTAGGGCACCCACAGTCCTACGAGCAGTACTTC